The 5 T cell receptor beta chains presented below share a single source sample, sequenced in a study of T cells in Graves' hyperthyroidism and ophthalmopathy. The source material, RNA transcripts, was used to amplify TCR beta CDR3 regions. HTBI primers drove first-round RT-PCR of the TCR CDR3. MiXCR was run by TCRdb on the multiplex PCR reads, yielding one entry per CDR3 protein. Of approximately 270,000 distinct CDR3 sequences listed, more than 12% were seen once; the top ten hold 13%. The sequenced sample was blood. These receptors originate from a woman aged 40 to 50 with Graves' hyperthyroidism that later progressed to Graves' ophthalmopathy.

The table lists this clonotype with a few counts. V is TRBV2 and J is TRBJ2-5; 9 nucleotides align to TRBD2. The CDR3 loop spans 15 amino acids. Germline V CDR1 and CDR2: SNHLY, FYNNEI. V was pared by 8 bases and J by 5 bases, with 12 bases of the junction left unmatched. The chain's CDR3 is CASGGTSGFPETQYF. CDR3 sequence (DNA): TGTGCCAGCGGTGGAACTAGCGGGTTTCCGGAGACCCAGTACTTC.

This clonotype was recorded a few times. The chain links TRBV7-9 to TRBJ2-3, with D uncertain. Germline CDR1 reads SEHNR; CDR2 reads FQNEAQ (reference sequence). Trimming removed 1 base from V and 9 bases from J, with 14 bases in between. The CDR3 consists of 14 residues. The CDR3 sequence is CASSLVAEGYTQYF. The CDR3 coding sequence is TGTGCCAGCAGCTTAGTGGCAGAAGGATACACGCAGTATTTT.

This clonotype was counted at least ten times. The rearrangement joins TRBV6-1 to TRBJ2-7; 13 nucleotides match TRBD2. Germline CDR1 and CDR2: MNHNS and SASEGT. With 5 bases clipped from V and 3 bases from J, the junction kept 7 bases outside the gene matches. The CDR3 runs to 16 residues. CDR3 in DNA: TGTGCCAGCAGTTCCCGGACTAGCGGGAGTAGCTACGAGCAGTACTTC. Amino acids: CASSSRTSGSSYEQYF.

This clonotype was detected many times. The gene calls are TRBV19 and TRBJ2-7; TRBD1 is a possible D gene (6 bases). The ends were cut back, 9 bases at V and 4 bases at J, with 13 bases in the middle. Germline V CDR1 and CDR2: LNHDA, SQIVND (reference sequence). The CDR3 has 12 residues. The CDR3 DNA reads TGTGCCAGCGCAGGGACAATGTACGAGCAGTACTTC. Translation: CASAGTMYEQYF. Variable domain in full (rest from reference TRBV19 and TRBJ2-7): DGGITQSPKYLFRKEGQNVTLSCEQNLNHDAMYWYRQDPGQGLRLIYYSQIVNDFQKGDIAEGYSVSREKKESFPLTVTSAQKNPTAFYLCASAGTMYEQYFGPGTRLTVT.

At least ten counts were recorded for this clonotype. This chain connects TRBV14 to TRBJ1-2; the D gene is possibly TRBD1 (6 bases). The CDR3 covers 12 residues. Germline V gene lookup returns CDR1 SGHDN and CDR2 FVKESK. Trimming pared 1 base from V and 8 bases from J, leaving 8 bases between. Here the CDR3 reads CASSQAQGGYTF. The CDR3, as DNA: TGTGCCAGCAGCCAAGCACAGGGCGGCTACACCTTC.